This entry lists 10 T cell receptor beta chains sequenced from one sample in a study of cytomegalovirus exposure and HLA in healthy donors. Researchers ran the PCR with 60 Vbeta and 13 Jbeta primers. TCRdb's copy holds only in-frame clones and misses some; the assay was immunoSEQ multiplex PCR. This sample's table has roughly 62,000 clones. The specimen sequenced was PBMCs. These receptor sequences come from a male donor in good health and CMV-seronegative.

In the case of this clone: The junction does not match germline at one end; this may be a read error. The sample contains more than one DNA sequence encoding this CDR3. V is TRBV7-8 and J is TRBJ2-2, with 8 bases identical to TRBD2. Germline V lookup: CDR1 SGHVS, CDR2 FQNEAQ. The CDR3 covers 18 residues. The CDR3 here is CASSLARRLAKNTGELFF. The CDR3 DNA reads as TGCGCCAGCAGCTTAGCGAGGAGACTAGCGAAAAACACCGGGGAGCTGTTTTTT. The variable domain in full, with the rest retrieved from reference TRBV7-8 and TRBJ2-2, is GAGVSQSPRYKVAKRGQDVALRCDPISGHVSLFWYQQALGQGPEFLTYFQNEAQLDKSGLPSDRFFAERPEGSVSTLKIQRTQQEDSAVYLCASSLARRLAKNTGELFFGEGSRLTVL.

The rearrangement uses TRBV21-1 and TRBJ2-2; the DNA was not used to check the table's D call, TRBD2. TRBV21-1 is flagged as a pseudogene. This CDR3 has 14 residues. This CDR3 is CASPRRERAGELFF. CDR3 coding DNA: TGTGCCAGCCCGAGGAGGGAAAGGGCCGGGGAGCTGTTTTTT.

This chain links TRBV7-2 with TRBJ2-7; D ambiguous. The J call is in doubt because the DNA end fits TRBJ2-5 better. The germline V gene encodes CDR1 SGHTA and CDR2 FQGNSA. The CDR3 sequence is 15 residues long. CDR3 region: CASSLNLGGQETQYF. In DNA form, the CDR3 reads TGTGCCAGCAGCTTAAACCTTGGCGGCCAAGAGACCCAGTACTTC.

Of note for this clone: This CDR3 is also generated by other DNA sequences in the sample. This chain connects TRBV5-1 to TRBJ2-7; D is possibly TRBD2 (6 bases). Germline lookup yields CDR1 SGHRS and CDR2 YFSETQ. CDR3 size: 14 residues. The V end was cut by 0 bases, the J end by 5 bases, with 12 bases between. The CDR3, as DNA: TGCGCCAGCAGCTTGGTTGGAGGGCGTAACGAGCAGTACTTC. Translating it yields CASSLVGGRNEQYF. Drawing the rest from reference TRBV5-1 and TRBJ2-7, the complete variable domain is KAGVTQTPRYLIKTRGQQVTLSCSPISGHRSVSWYQQTPGQGLQFLFEYFSETQRNKGNFPGRFSGRQFSNSRSEMNVSTLELGDSALYLCASSLVGGRNEQYFGPGTRLTVT.

The chain couples TRBV19 to TRBJ1-2; D is possibly TRBD1 (5 bases). The CDR3 is made up of 15 amino acids. The V end was cut by 3 bases, the J end by 4 bases, with 15 bases between. CDR1 and CDR2 (germline): LNHDA, SQIVND (reference sequence). This CDR3 is CASSIPGGDRYGYTF. The CDR3, as DNA: TGTGCCAGTAGTATCCCAGGCGGGGACCGCTATGGCTACACCTTC.

The gene calls are TRBV9 and TRBJ1-3; D is possibly TRBD1 (6 bases). V was pared by 3 bases and J by 0 bases, with 22 bases between. Germline CDR1 SGDLS, CDR2 YYNGEE. This CDR3 has 19 amino acids. The CDR3 sequence is CASSASAGGAIFSGNTIYF. In DNA, the CDR3 is TGTGCCAGCAGCGCCTCGGCTGGGGGCGCAATCTTCTCTGGAAACACCATATATTTT.

The chain couples TRBV9 to TRBJ2-1, with D uncertain. The CDR3 has 14 amino acids. Between the trimmed V and J ends, which lost 0 bases and 3 bases, there was a span of 7 bases. In germline, CDR1 is SGDLS, CDR2 YYNGEE. CDR3 amino acids: CASSVETNYNEQFF. The CDR3 DNA is TGTGCCAGCAGCGTAGAAACAAACTACAATGAGCAGTTCTTC. Drawing the rest from reference TRBV9 and TRBJ2-1, the complete variable domain is DSGVTQTPKHLITATGQRVTLRCSPRSGDLSVYWYQQSLDQGLQFLIQYYNGEERAKGNILERFSAQQFPDLHSELNLSSLELGDSALYFCASSVETNYNEQFFGPGTRLTVL.

V and J are TRBV7-9 and TRBJ1-3; D perhaps matches TRBD1 (5 bases). Germline V lookup: CDR1 SEHNR, CDR2 FQNEAQ (reference sequence). The V and J ends lost 3 bases and 2 bases respectively, with 8 bases between them. The length of the CDR3 is 14 residues. The CDR3 DNA reads as TGTGCCAGCAGCTTTGGGGGGACTGGAAACACCATATATTTT. Protein product: CASSFGGTGNTIYF.

The V call is TRBV11-2, the J call TRBJ2-5, with D tentatively TRBD1 (6 bases). Deletions cut 1 base from V and 3 bases from J, with 12 bases between. CDR3 length: 15 residues. CDR1 is SGHAT, CDR2 FQNNGV, per germline. CDR3 DNA sequence: TGTGCCAGCAGCTTAGGGGGACAAGGAGAAGAGACCCAGTACTTC. Amino acids: CASSLGGQGEETQYF.

The rearrangement links TRBV2 to TRBJ1-5, with a weak D call TRBD1 (6 bases). Trimming cost V 5 bases and J 7 bases, with 12 bases left between them. Germline values: CDR1 SNHLY, CDR2 FYNNEI. The CDR3 contains 13 residues. Here the CDR3 DNA reads TGTGCCAGCAGTTTTACAGGGAACCAGCCCCAGCATTTT. Protein: CASSFTGNQPQHF.